Following are 20 T cell receptor beta chains from one sample sequenced in a study of OX40 agonist ivuxolimab in advanced cancers. The method was immunoSEQ multiplex PCR; TCRdb's version includes in-frame clones alone and lacks a portion of them. Seen here are over 40,000 clones, 87% observed once, and the top ten hold more than 13%. This material consisted of CD4+ or CD8+ T cells sorted from blood, taken in a trial of the OX40 agonist ivuxolimab. Receptor source: an adult with an advanced solid tumor such as melanoma, head and neck, liver or kidney cancer.

This chain uses TRBV28 with TRBJ1-2; TRBD1 might be the D (6 bases). The CDR3 consists of 13 residues. CDR1 MDHEN and CDR2 SYDVKM come from the germline V gene. CDR3 DNA: TGTGCGAGCCTTCCGGGACAACACTATGGCTACACCTTC. This gives the protein CASLPGQHYGYTF.

The rearrangement links TRBV11-1 to TRBJ2-7; 10 bases agree with TRBD2. CDR1 SGHAT and CDR2 FQDESV come from the germline V gene (reference sequence). The CDR3 covers 16 residues. The junction had 7 bases not matched to a gene; V was cut back by 5 bases and J by 0 bases. The CDR3 nucleotides read TGTGCCAGCAGCCCCCGGACTAGCGGCAGCTCCTACGAGCAGTACTTC. Protein product: CASSPRTSGSSYEQYF.

The chain joins TRBV4-1 to TRBJ2-3; no firm D call. Trimming cost V 6 bases and J 2 bases, with 9 bases left between them. Looked up from germline, CDR1 is MGHRA and CDR2 is YSYEKL. This CDR3 spans 13 amino acids. This CDR3 reads CASRDPYTDTQYF. Written as DNA, the CDR3 is TGCGCCAGCAGAGATCCCTACACAGATACGCAGTATTTT.

This clone was recorded once. V and J are TRBV19 and TRBJ2-5; D tentatively fits TRBD1 or TRBD2 (5 bases each). The V gene's germline CDR1 is LNHDA and CDR2 SQIVND (reference sequence). This CDR3 is 18 amino acids long. V dropped 3 bases and J dropped 2 bases, with 22 bases sitting between them. In nucleotides, the CDR3 is TGTGCCAGTAGTATCTTCGTGGGGGTTCGGGCGACTCAAGAGACCCAGTACTTC. It specifies CASSIFVGVRATQETQYF. Drawing the rest from reference TRBV19 and TRBJ2-5, the complete variable domain is DGGITQSPKYLFRKEGQNVTLSCEQNLNHDAMYWYRQDPGQGLRLIYYSQIVNDFQKGDIAEGYSVSREKKESFPLTVTSAQKNPTAFYLCASSIFVGVRATQETQYFGPGTRLLVL.

This chain connects TRBV29-1 to TRBJ1-1; no firm D call. Per the germline V gene, CDR1 is SQVTM and CDR2 is ANQGSEA. This CDR3 is built from 13 residues. The ends were cut back, 7 bases at V and 2 bases at J, with 14 bases in the middle. Here the CDR3 DNA reads TGCAGCGCTGGTCGGCAACACAACACTGAAGCTTTCTTT. Translated: CSAGRQHNTEAFF. Complete variable domain (other parts from reference TRBV29-1 and TRBJ1-1): SAVISQKPSRDICQRGTSLTIQCQVDSQVTMMFWYRQQPGQSLTLIATANQGSEATYESGFVIDKFPISRPNLTFSTLTVSNMSPEDSSIYLCSAGRQHNTEAFFGQGTRLTVV.

The V and J genes are TRBV5-5 and TRBJ2-2, with D uncertain. The V gene lost 0 bases and the J gene lost 6 bases, with 6 bases spanning the gap. CDR1 and CDR2 (germline): SGHKS, YYEKEE (reference sequence). The CDR3 sequence is 13 residues long. The CDR3 sequence: CASSLDYSGELFF. The CDR3 region has the DNA TGTGCCAGCAGCTTGGACTACTCCGGGGAGCTGTTTTTT.

The chain combines TRBV14 with TRBJ2-7; D is unresolved. Trimming cost V 1 base and J 6 bases, with 10 bases left between them. CDR1 is SGHDN and CDR2 is FVKESK in the germline V gene. CDR3 size: 13 residues. The CDR3 sequence is CASSQVTLGEQYF. For the CDR3, the DNA is TGTGCCAGCAGCCAAGTTACCCTCGGCGAGCAGTACTTC.

The V call is TRBV7-2, the J call TRBJ2-2; a possible D gene is TRBD2 (6 bases). The CDR3 has 15 residues. The V end was cut by 4 bases, the J end by 7 bases, with 16 bases between. Per germline, CDR1 SGHTA and CDR2 FQGNSA. CDR3 coding DNA: TGTGCCAGCAGCTCCAACGGGGGTAGACTCGGGGAGCTGTTTTTT. Translated, it gives CASSSNGGRLGELFF. The variable domain in full, with the rest retrieved from reference TRBV7-2 and TRBJ2-2, is GAGVSQSPSNKVTEKGKDVELRCDPISGHTALYWYRQSLGQGLEFLIYFQGNSAPDKSGLPSDRFSAERTGGSVSTLTIQRTQQEDSAVYLCASSSNGGRLGELFFGEGSRLTVL.

V is TRBV11-2 and J is TRBJ2-1; 7 positions match TRBD1. The CDR3 contains 17 residues. The germline gives CDR1 SGHAT, CDR2 FQNNGV. With 2 bases clipped from V and 7 bases from J, the junction kept 14 bases outside the gene matches. CDR3 DNA: TGTGCCAGCAGCTTATCCCTCTACTTGGACAGGAAGAATGAGCAGTTCTTC. Translated, it gives CASSLSLYLDRKNEQFF. Using reference TRBV11-2 and TRBJ2-1 for the parts outside the CDR3, the full variable domain is EAGVAQSPRYKIIEKRQSVAFWCNPISGHATLYWYQQILGQGPKLLIQFQNNGVVDDSQLPKDRFSAERLKGVDSTLKIQPAKLEDSAVYLCASSLSLYLDRKNEQFFGPGTRLTVL.

The V gene is TRBV5-4, the J gene TRBJ2-3; 8 bases are shared with TRBD1. With V trimmed by 2 bases and J by 1 base, 3 bases remained unmatched. The CDR3 is made up of 15 amino acids. Germline V gene sequence: CDR1 SGHNT, CDR2 YYREEE (reference sequence). The CDR3 protein is CASSLAGGGTDTQYF. The CDR3 bases are TGTGCCAGCAGCTTAGCAGGGGGCGGCACAGATACGCAGTATTTT. Drawing the rest from reference TRBV5-4 and TRBJ2-3, the complete variable domain is ETGVTQSPTHLIKTRGQQVTLRCSSQSGHNTVSWYQQALGQGPQFIFQYYREEENGRGNFPPRFSGLQFPNYSSELNVNALELDDSALYLCASSLAGGGTDTQYFGPGTRLTVL.

The chain is built from TRBV28 and TRBJ2-1; the D is unclear. CDR1 and CDR2 (germline): MDHEN, SYDVKM. The ends were cut back, 4 bases at V and 1 base at J, with 8 bases in the middle. There are 14 residues in the CDR3. CDR3 loop: CASSSRRSYNEQFF. Here the CDR3 DNA reads TGTGCCAGCAGTTCGAGAAGGTCCTACAATGAGCAGTTCTTC. Complete variable domain (other parts from reference TRBV28 and TRBJ2-1): DVKVTQSSRYLVKRTGEKVFLECVQDMDHENMFWYRQDPGLGLRLIYFSYDVKMKEKGDIPEGYSVSREKKERFSLILESASTNQTSMYLCASSSRRSYNEQFFGPGTRLTVL.

This chain joins TRBV5-1 and TRBJ2-7, with D maybe TRBD1 (6 bases). V lost 0 bases and J 2 bases, leaving 15 bases between the germline ends. CDR1 and CDR2 (germline): SGHRS, YFSETQ. The CDR3 runs 16 residues. The CDR3 is CASSLDGQGLAYEQYF. The CDR3 nucleotides are TGCGCCAGCAGCTTGGACGGCCAGGGGCTAGCCTACGAGCAGTACTTC.

This clone occurred once. The genes are TRBV15 and TRBJ1-2, with D uncertain. V gave up 1 base and J gave up 6 bases, with 9 bases separating them. Germline V gene sequence: CDR1 LNHNV, CDR2 YYDKDF (reference sequence). The CDR3 covers 13 residues. CDR3 residues: CATSRGGGDGYTF. The CDR3 DNA sequence: TGTGCCACCAGCAGAGGGGGTGGAGATGGCTACACCTTC.

This clone has only a few counts. V usage is TRBV28 and J usage is TRBJ2-1; TRBD2 matches at 9 bases. Germline loops: CDR1 MDHEN, CDR2 SYDVKM. The J segment lost 1 base and the V segment lost 7 bases, leaving 8 bases of the junction unmatched. The CDR3 consists of 16 residues. Here the CDR3 reads CASTPLLAGSYNEQFF. The CDR3 coding sequence is TGTGCCAGCACCCCCCTCCTAGCGGGGTCCTACAATGAGCAGTTCTTC.

The CDR3 DNA reads as TGTGCCAGCAGCTCATCGGGACGGATCTCTGGAAACACCATATATTTT. Protein sequence: CASSSSGRISGNTIYF. J is TRBJ1-3 and V is TRBV5-6; D may be TRBD1 (5 bases). Germline CDR1 is SGHDT and CDR2 is YYEEEE. Trimming pared 3 bases from V and 0 bases from J, leaving 13 bases between. CDR3 size: 16 residues. The whole variable domain, filled in from reference TRBV5-6 and TRBJ1-3, reads DAGVTQSPTHLIKTRGQQVTLRCSPKSGHDTVSWYQQALGQGPQFIFQYYEEEERQRGNFPDRFSGHQFPNYSSELNVNALLLGDSALYLCASSSSGRISGNTIYFGEGSWLTVV.

The genes are TRBV9 and TRBJ2-3; 11 bases map to TRBD1. This CDR3 comprises 21 residues. The trim removed 0 bases at V and 2 bases at J, leaving 17 bases unmatched. Germline V gene sequence: CDR1 SGDLS, CDR2 YYNGEE. CDR3 bases: TGTGCCAGCAGCGTAGGGCCCGGGACAGGGGGTGTAGGATCGCCCACAGATACGCAGTATTTT. It encodes CASSVGPGTGGVGSPTDTQYF.

V gene TRBV19 combines with J gene TRBJ1-1; TRBD1 aligns across 7 bases. The CDR3 runs 15 residues. Germline trimming cut 3 bases from V and 1 base from J; bases unmatched to any gene: 5. Germline V gives CDR1 LNHDA, CDR2 SQIVND (reference sequence). The CDR3 nucleotides read TGTGCCAGTAGTATTGACAGGGCGGGGAACACTGAAGCTTTCTTT. Translation gives CASSIDRAGNTEAFF.

The rearrangement links TRBV7-9 to TRBJ1-3; 7 bases line up with TRBD1. The germline gives CDR1 SEHNR, CDR2 FQNEAQ (reference sequence). CDR3 length: 12 residues. J was trimmed by 15 bases and V by 1 base; bases with no gene match: 6. The chain's CDR3 is CASSLDRGEGYF. As DNA, the CDR3 is TGTGCCAGCAGCTTAGACAGGGGAGAAGGATATTTT.

The V call is TRBV29-1, the J call TRBJ2-3, with D hard to call. Germline V gene lookup returns CDR1 SQVTM and CDR2 ANQGSEA. With 6 bases removed from V and 2 bases from J, the gap between germline ends came to 9 bases. This CDR3 contains 12 residues. As DNA, the CDR3 is TGCAGCGTCCGGGCCAACACAGATACGCAGTATTTT. Its translation is CSVRANTDTQYF.

The chain employs TRBV5-1 and TRBJ2-2, with 8 nucleotides matching TRBD1. The V and J ends lost 2 bases and 4 bases, in that order; junction bases with no gene match: 4. Germline-derived CDR1 and CDR2 are SGHRS and YFSETQ. The CDR3 contains 15 residues. CDR3 loop: CASSLRQGRTGELFF. CDR3 sequence (DNA): TGCGCCAGCAGCTTACGACAGGGGCGCACCGGGGAGCTGTTTTTT.